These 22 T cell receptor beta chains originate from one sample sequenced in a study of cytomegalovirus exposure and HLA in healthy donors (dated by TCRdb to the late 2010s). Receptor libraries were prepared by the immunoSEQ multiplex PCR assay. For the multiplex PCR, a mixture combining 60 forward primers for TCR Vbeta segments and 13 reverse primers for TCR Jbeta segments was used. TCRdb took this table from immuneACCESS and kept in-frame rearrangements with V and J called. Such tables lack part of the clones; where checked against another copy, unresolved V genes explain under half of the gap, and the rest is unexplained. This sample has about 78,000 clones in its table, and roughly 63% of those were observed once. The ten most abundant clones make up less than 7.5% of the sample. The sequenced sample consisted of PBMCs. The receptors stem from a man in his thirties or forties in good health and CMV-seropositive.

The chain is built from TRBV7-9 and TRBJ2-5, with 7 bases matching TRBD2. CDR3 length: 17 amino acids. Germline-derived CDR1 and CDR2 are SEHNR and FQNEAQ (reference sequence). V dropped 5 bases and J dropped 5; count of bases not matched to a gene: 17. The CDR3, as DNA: TGTGCCAGCAGCCGGGGGGAAGGTGGACTTGCGGTCGAGACCCAGTACTTC. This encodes CASSRGEGGLAVETQYF. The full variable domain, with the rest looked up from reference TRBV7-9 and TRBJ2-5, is DTGVSQNPRHKITKRGQNVTFRCDPISEHNRLYWYRQTLGQGPEFLTYFQNEAQLEKSRLLSDRFSAERPKGSFSTLEIQRTEQGDSAMYLCASSRGEGGLAVETQYFGPGTRLLVL.

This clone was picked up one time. CDR3 loop: CASSRGGQGRYEQYF. As DNA, the CDR3 is TGTGCCAGCAGCCGAGGGGGACAGGGACGGTACGAGCAGTACTTC. This rearrangement joins TRBV4-2 to TRBJ2-7, with 9 bases aligning to TRBD1. The CDR3 consists of 15 residues. Germline values: CDR1 LGHNA, CDR2 YNFKEQ. Trimming took 4 bases from V and 4 from J; bases not matched to a gene: 8.

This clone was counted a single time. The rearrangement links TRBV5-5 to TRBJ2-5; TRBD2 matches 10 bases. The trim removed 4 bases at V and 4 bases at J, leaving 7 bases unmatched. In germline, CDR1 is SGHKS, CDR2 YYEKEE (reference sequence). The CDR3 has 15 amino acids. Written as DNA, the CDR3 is TGTGCCAGCAGCCTAAGCGGGGGGGCCCGAGAGACCCAGTACTTC. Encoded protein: CASSLSGGARETQYF.

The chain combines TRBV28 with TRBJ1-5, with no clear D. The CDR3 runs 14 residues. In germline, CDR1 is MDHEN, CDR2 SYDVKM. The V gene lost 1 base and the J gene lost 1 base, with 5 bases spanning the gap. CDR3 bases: TGTGCCAGCAGTTTATTCGGGAGCAATCAGCCCCAGCATTTT. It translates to CASSLFGSNQPQHF.

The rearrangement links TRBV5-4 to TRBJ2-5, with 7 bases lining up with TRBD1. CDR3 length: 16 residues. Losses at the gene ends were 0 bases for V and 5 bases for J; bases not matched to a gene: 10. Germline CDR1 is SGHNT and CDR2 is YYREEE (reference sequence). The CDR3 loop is CASSLGRGLSLETQYF. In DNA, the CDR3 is TGTGCCAGCAGCTTGGGTAGGGGGCTTAGTCTGGAGACCCAGTACTTC.

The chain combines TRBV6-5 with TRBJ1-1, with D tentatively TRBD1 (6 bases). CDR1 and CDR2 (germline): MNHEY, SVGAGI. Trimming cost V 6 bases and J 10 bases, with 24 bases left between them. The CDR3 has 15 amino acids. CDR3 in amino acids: CASRKVISGATGAFF. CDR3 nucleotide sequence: TGTGCCAGCAGAAAAGTCATATCAGGGGCGACGGGAGCTTTCTTT.

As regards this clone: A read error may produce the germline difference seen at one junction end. For the CDR3, the DNA is TGTGCCATCGGTGAGTCAGCCCCTGATAGCCAGTACTTC. Protein sequence: CAIGESAPDSQYF. The chain has TRBV10-3 and TRBJ2-4; D is uncertain. The CDR3 sequence is 13 residues long. Germline V gives CDR1 ENHRY, CDR2 SYGVKD.

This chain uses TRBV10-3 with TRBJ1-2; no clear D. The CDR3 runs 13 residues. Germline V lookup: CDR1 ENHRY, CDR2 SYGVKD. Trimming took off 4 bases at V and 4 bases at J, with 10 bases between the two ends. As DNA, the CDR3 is TGTGCCATCAGTGGGTTCACGGGCTATGGCTACACCTTC. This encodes CAISGFTGYGYTF.

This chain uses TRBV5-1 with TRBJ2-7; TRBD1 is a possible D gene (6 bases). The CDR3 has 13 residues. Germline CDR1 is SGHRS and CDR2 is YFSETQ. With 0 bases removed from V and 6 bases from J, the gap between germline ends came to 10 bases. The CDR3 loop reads CASSLGQAFEQYF. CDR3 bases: TGCGCCAGCAGCTTGGGACAGGCCTTCGAGCAGTACTTC.

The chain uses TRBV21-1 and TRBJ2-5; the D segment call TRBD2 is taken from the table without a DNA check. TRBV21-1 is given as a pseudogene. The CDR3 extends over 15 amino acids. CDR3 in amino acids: CASSKGGRFGETQYF. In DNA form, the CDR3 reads TGTGCCAGCAGCAAAGGGGGAAGGTTTGGGGAGACTCAGTACTTC.

The CDR3 coding sequence is TGTGCCAGCAGTTCTCTTTTGGACAGGGCCGGGGAGCTGTTTTTT. Translating gives CASSSLLDRAGELFF. The rearrangement uses TRBV28 and TRBJ2-2; 8 positions match TRBD1. CDR3 length: 15 amino acids. The ends lost 4 bases at V and 6 bases at J; junction bases unmatched: 7. Germline V gene data show CDR1 as MDHEN and CDR2 as SYDVKM.

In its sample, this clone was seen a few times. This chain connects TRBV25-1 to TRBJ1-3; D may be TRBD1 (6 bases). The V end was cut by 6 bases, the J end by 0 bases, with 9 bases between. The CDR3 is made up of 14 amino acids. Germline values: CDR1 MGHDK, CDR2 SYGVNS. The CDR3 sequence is CASRGQYSGNTIYF. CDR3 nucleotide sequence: TGTGCCAGCAGAGGACAGTACTCTGGAAACACCATATATTTT.

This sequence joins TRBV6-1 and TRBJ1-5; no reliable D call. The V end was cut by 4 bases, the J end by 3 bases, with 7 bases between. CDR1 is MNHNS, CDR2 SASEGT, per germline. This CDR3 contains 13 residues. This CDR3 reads CASSAVNNQPQHF. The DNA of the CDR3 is TGTGCCAGCAGTGCAGTAAACAATCAGCCCCAGCATTTT.

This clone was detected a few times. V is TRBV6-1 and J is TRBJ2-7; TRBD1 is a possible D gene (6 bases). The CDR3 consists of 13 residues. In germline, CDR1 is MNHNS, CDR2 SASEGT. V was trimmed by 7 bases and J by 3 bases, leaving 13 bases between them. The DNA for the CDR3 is TGTGCCAGCAAGACAGGTATCGTCTACGAGCAGTACTTC. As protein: CASKTGIVYEQYF.

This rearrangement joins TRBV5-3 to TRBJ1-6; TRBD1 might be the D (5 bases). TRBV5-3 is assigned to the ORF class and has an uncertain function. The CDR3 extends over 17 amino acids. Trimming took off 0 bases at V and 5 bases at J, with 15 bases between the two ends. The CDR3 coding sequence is TGTGCCAGAAGCTTGGACGGAGGGCAGGGAGATAATTCACCCCTCCACTTT. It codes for CARSLDGGQGDNSPLHF.

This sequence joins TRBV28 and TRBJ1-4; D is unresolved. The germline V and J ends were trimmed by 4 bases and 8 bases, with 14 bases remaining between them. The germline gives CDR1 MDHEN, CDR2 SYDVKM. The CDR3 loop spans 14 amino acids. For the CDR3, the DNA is TGTGCCAGCAGTTCAGACCCTAACGGGGAAAAACTGTTTTTT. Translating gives CASSSDPNGEKLFF.

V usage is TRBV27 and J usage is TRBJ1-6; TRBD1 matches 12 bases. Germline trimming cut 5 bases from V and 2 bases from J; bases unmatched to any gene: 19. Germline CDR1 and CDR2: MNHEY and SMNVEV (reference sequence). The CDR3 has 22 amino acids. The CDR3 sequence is CASSKGTGGVQSSLPYNSPLHF. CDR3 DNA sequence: TGTGCCAGCAGTAAAGGGACAGGGGGCGTTCAATCATCACTCCCCTATAATTCACCCCTCCACTTT.

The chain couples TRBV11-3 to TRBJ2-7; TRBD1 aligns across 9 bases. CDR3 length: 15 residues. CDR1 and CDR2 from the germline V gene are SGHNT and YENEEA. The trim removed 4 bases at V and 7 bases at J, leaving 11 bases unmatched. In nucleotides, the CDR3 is TGTGCCAGCAGCTCTATCACAGGGGGCGCGAGGGAGCAGTACTTC. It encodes CASSSITGGAREQYF.

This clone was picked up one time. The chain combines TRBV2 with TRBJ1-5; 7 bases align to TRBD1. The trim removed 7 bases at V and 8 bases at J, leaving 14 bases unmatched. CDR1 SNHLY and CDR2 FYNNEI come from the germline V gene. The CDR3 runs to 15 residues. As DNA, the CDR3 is TGTGCCAGCACCCGGACAGGCGGGAACGTGGAGCCCCAGCATTTT. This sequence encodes CASTRTGGNVEPQHF. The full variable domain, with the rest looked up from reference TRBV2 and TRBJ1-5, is EPEVTQTPSHQVTQMGQEVILRCVPISNHLYFYWYRQILGQKVEFLVSFYNNEISEKSEIFDDQFSVERPDGSNFTLKIRSTKLEDSAMYFCASTRTGGNVEPQHFGDGTRLSIL.

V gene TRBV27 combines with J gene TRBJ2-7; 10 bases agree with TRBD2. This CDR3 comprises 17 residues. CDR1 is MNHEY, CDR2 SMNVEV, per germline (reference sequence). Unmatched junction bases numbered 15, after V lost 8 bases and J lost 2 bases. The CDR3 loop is CASSTRPGLAITYEQYF. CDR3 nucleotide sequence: TGTGCCAGCTCAACTCGGCCGGGACTAGCGATTACCTACGAGCAGTACTTC.

DNA for the CDR3: TGTGCCAGCAACCGGGACAGGGGAAGAGAGCAGTACTTC. Its protein is CASNRDRGREQYF. V gene TRBV2 combines with J gene TRBJ2-7; TRBD1 agrees at 10 bases. Germline assignment: CDR1 SNHLY and CDR2 FYNNEI. The CDR3 is made up of 13 amino acids. V trimming: 7 bases; J trimming: 7 bases; junction bases outside the gene matches: 7. The whole variable domain, remainder taken from reference TRBV2 and TRBJ2-7, is EPEVTQTPSHQVTQMGQEVILRCVPISNHLYFYWYRQILGQKVEFLVSFYNNEISEKSEIFDDQFSVERPDGSNFTLKIRSTKLEDSAMYFCASNRDRGREQYFGPGTRLTVT.

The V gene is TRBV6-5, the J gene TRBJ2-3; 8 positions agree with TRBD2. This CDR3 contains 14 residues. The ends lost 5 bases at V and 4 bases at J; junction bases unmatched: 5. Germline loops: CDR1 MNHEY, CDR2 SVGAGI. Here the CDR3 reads CASSTRGGPDTQYF. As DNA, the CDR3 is TGTGCCAGCAGTACTCGGGGGGGGCCAGATACGCAGTATTTT.